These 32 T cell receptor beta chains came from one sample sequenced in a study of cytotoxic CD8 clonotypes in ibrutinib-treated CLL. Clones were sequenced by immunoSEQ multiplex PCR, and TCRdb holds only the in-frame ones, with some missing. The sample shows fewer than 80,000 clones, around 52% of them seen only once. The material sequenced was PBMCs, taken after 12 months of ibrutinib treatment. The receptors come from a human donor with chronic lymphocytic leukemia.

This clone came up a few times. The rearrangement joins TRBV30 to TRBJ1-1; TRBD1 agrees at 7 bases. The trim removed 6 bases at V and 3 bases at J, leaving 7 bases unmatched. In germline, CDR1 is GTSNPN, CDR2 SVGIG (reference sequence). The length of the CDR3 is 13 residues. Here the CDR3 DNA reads TGTGCCTGTAAGACAGGGAGGGACACTGAAGCTTTCTTT. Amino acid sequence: CACKTGRDTEAFF.

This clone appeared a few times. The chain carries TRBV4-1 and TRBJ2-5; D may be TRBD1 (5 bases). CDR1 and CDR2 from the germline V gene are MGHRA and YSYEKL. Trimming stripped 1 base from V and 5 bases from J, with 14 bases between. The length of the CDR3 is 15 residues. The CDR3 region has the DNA TGCGCCAGCAGCCAAGCCGCGGCTCAGGGTGAGACCCAGTACTTC. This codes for CASSQAAAQGETQYF.

The CDR3 here is CAISDTSGNQETQYF. The CDR3 coding sequence is TGTGCCATCAGTGATACTAGCGGCAACCAAGAGACCCAGTACTTC. The chain links TRBV10-3 to TRBJ2-5, with 8 bases identical to TRBD2. From germline, CDR1 is ENHRY and CDR2 SYGVKD. Trimming cost V 3 bases and J 0 bases; bases outside gene matches: 3. The CDR3 covers 15 residues.

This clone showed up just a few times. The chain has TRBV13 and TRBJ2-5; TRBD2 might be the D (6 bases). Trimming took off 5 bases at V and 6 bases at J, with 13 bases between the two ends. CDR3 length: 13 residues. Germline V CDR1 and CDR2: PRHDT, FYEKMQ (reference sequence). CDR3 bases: TGTGCCAGCAGCCCGGGAGTCGGGAAGACCCAGTACTTC. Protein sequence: CASSPGVGKTQYF.

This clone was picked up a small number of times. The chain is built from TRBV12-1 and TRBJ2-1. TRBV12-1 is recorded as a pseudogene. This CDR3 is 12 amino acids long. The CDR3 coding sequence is TGTGCCAGCAGCTTTGAAGATTGTGAGCAGTTCTTC. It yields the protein CASSFEDCEQFF.

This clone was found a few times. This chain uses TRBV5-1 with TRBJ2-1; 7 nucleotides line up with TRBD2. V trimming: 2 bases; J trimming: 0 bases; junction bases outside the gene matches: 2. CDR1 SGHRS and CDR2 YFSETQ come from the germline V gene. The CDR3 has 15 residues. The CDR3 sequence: CASSLAGSSYNEQFF. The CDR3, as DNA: TGCGCCAGCAGCTTAGCGGGGAGCTCCTACAATGAGCAGTTCTTC.

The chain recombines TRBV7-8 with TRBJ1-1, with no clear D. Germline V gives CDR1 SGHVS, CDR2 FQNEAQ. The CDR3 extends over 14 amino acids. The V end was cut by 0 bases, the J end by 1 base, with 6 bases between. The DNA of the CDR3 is TGTGCCAGCAGCTTAGCTGGGGAGAACACTGAAGCTTTCTTT. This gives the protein CASSLAGENTEAFF.

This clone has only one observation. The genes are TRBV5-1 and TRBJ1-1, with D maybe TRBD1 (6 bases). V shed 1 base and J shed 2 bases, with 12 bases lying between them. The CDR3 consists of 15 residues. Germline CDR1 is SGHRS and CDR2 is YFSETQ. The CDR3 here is CASSLSTGTNTEAFF. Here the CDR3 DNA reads TGCGCCAGCAGCTTGTCGACAGGAACCAACACTGAAGCTTTCTTT.

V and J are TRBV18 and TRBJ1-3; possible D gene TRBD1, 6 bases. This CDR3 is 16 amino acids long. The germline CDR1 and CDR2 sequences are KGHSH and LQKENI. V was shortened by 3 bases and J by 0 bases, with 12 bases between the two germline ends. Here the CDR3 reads CASSPSQGNSGNTIYF. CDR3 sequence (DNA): TGTGCCAGCTCACCTTCTCAGGGGAACTCTGGAAACACCATATATTTT.

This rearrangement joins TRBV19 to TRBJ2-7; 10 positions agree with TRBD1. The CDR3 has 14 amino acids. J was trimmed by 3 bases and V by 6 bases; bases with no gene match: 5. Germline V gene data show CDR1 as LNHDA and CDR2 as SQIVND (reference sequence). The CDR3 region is CASSSGTGVYEQYF. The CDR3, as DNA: TGTGCCAGTAGCTCCGGGACAGGGGTCTACGAGCAGTACTTC.

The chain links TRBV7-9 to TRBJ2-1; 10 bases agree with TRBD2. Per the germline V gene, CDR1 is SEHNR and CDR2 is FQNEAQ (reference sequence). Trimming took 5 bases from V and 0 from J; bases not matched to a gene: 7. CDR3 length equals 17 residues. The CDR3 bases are TGTGCCAGCAGCCAGATTAGCGGGAGGAGCTCCTACAATGAGCAGTTCTTC. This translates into CASSQISGRSSYNEQFF.

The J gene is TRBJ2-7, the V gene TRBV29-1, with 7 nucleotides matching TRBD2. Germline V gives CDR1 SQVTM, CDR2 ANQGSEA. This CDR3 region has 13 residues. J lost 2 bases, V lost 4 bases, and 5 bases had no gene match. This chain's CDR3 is CSVVGGWPYEQYF. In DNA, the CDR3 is TGCAGCGTTGTGGGGGGGTGGCCCTACGAGCAGTACTTC.

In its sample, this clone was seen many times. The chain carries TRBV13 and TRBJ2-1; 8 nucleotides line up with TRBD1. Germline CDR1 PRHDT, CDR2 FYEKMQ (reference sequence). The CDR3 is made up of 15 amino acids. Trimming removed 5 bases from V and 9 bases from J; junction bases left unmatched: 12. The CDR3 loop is CASSPPETGAFEQFF. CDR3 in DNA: TGTGCCAGCAGCCCCCCCGAGACAGGGGCGTTTGAGCAGTTCTTC.

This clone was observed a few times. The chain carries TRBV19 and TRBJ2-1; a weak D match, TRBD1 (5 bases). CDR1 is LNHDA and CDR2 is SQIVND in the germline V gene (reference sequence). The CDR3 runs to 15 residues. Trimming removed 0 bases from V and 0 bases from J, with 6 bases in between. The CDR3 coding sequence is TGTGCCAGTAGTATAGACAGGGCCTCCTACAATGAGCAGTTCTTC. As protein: CASSIDRASYNEQFF.

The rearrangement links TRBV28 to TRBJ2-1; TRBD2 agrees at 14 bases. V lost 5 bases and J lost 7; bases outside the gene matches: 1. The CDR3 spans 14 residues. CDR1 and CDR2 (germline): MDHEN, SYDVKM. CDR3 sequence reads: CASSRLAGGNEQFF. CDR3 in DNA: TGTGCCAGCAGTAGACTAGCGGGAGGGAATGAGCAGTTCTTC.

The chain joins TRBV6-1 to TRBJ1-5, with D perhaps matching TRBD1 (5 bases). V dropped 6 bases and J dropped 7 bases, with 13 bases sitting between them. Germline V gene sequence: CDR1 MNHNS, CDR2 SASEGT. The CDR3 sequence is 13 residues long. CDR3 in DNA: TGTGCCAGCAGCCCAGGAGGGGTGCAGCCCCAGCATTTT. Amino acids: CASSPGGVQPQHF.

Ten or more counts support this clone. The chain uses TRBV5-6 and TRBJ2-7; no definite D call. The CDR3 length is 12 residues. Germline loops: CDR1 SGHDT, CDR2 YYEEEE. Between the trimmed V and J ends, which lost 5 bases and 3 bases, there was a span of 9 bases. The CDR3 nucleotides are TGTGCCAGCAGTTACCCCGACTACGAGCAGTACTTC. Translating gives CASSYPDYEQYF.

The CDR3: CASSFGQGGWTQYF. CDR3 nucleotide sequence: TGTGCCAGCAGTTTTGGTCAGGGGGGGTGGACCCAGTACTTC. V usage is TRBV28 and J usage is TRBJ2-5; D is possibly TRBD1 or TRBD2 (7 bases each). CDR3 length: 14 amino acids. Looked up from germline, CDR1 is MDHEN and CDR2 is SYDVKM. V lost 3 bases and J 7 bases, leaving 15 bases between the germline ends.

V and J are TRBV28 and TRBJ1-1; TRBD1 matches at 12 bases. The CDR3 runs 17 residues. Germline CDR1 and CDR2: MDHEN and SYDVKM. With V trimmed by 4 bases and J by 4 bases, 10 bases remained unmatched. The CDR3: CASSSNLGQGAATEAFF. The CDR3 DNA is TGTGCCAGCAGTTCCAATCTGGGACAGGGGGCCGCCACTGAAGCTTTCTTT.

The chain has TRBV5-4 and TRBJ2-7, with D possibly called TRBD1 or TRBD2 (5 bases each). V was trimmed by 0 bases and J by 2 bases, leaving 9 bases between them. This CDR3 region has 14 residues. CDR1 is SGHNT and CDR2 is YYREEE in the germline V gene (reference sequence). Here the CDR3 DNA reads TGTGCCAGCAGCTTGGCGGGACCACCCTACGAGCAGTACTTC. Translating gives CASSLAGPPYEQYF.

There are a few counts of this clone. The CDR3 nucleotides read TGTGCCAGCAGTTTTCAGGCCAGGGCAACCGAATACGAGCAGTACGTC. Translated: CASSFQARATEYEQYV. The chain joins TRBV28 to TRBJ2-7, with D possibly being TRBD1 (5 bases). V was shortened by 3 bases and J by 4 bases, with 19 bases between the two germline ends. The CDR3 has 16 residues. The germline V gene encodes CDR1 MDHEN and CDR2 SYDVKM.

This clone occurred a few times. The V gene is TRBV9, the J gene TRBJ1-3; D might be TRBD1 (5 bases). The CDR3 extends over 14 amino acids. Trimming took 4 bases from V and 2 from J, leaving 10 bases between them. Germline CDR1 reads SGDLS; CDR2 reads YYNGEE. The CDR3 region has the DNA TGTGCCAGCAGCCCACAGACAGCTGGAAACACCATATATTTT. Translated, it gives CASSPQTAGNTIYF.

CDR3 nucleotides: TGTGCCAGCAGCCAACACCTTCCTAGGGTCTCCTACAATGAGCAGTTCTTC. Amino acids: CASSQHLPRVSYNEQFF. The genes are TRBV14 and TRBJ2-1; no definite D call. Trimming pared 2 bases from V and 0 bases from J, leaving 14 bases between. The CDR3 contains 17 residues. Per the germline V gene, CDR1 is SGHDN and CDR2 is FVKESK.

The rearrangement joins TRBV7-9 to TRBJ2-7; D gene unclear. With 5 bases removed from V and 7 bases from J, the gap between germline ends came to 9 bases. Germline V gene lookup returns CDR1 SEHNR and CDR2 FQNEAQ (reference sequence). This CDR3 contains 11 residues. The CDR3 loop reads CASSMGFEQYV. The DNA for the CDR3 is TGTGCCAGCAGCATGGGGTTTGAGCAGTACGTC.

This CDR3 is CASSKAGLGRVAPNTDTQYF. Written as DNA, the CDR3 is TGTGCCAGCAGCAAAGCGGGCCTGGGACGGGTGGCGCCCAACACAGATACGCAGTATTTT. The gene calls are TRBV21-1 and TRBJ2-3. TRBV21-1 has pseudogene status. CDR3 length equals 20 residues.

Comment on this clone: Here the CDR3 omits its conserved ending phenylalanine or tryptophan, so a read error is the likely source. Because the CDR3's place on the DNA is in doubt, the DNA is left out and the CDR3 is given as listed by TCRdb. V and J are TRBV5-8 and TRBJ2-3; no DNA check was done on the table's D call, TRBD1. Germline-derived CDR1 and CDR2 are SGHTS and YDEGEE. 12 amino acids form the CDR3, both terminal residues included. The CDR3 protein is CASSWGRQGAYP.

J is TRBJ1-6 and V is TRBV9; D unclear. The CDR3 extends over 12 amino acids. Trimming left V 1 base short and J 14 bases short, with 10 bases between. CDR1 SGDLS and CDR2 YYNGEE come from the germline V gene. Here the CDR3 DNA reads TGTGCCAGCAGCGTACGGGGAGGGACCCTCCACTTT. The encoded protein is CASSVRGGTLHF. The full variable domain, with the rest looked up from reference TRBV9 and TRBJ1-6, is DSGVTQTPKHLITATGQRVTLRCSPRSGDLSVYWYQQSLDQGLQFLIQYYNGEERAKGNILERFSAQQFPDLHSELNLSSLELGDSALYFCASSVRGGTLHFGNGTRLTVT.

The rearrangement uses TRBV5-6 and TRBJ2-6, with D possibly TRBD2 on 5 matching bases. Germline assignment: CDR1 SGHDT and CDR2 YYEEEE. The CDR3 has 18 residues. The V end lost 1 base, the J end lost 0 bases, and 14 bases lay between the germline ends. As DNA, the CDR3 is TGTGCCAGCAGCTTGCGCCGATTTGGGAGCTCTGGGGCCAACGTCCTGACTTTC. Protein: CASSLRRFGSSGANVLTF.

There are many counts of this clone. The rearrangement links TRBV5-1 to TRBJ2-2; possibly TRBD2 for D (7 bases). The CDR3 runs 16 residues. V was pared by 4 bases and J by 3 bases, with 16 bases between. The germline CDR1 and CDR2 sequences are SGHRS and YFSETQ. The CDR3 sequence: CASSPGSGGHTGELFF. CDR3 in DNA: TGCGCCAGCAGCCCCGGATCGGGGGGCCACACCGGGGAGCTGTTTTTT. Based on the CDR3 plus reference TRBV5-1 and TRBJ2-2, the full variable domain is KAGVTQTPRYLIKTRGQQVTLSCSPISGHRSVSWYQQTPGQGLQFLFEYFSETQRNKGNFPGRFSGRQFSNSRSEMNVSTLELGDSALYLCASSPGSGGHTGELFFGEGSRLTVL.

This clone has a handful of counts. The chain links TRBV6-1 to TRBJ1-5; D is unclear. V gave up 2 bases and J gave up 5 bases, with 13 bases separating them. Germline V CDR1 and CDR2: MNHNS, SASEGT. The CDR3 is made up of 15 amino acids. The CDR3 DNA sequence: TGTGCCAGCAGTGAATACAACACCGCTCATCAGCCCCAGCATTTT. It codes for CASSEYNTAHQPQHF.

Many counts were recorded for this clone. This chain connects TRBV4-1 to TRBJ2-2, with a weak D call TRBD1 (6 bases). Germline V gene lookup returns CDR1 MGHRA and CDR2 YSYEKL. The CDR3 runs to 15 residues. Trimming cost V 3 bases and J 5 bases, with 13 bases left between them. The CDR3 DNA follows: TGCGCCAGCAGCCAGGATTACAGGGCTACCGGGGAGCTGTTTTTT. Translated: CASSQDYRATGELFF.

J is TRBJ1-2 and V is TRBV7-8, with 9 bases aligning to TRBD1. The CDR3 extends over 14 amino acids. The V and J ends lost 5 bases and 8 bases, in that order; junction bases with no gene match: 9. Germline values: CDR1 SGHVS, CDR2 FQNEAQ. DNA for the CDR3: TGTGCCAGCAGCCTGACGGGACAGGGAAGGGGCTACACCTTC. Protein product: CASSLTGQGRGYTF.